This T cell receptor (beta chain) was captured in a study of T cell responses to AZD1222 COVID-19 vaccine. The study pooled second doses at about 4 or about 12 weeks. TCRdb's table, derived via immunoSEQ multiplex PCR, lists solely in-frame clones and lacks some. The sample includes fewer than 180,000 clones, approximately 90% seen only once; the top ten take about 3.3%. This CDR3 comprises 16 residues. Germline V gives CDR1 MNHNY, CDR2 SVGAGI (reference sequence). The ends lost 5 bases at V and 0 bases at J; junction bases unmatched: 9. The chain joins TRBV6-6 to TRBJ1-2, with TRBD1 matching 7 bases. Material: peripheral blood, obtained 28 days after the second AZD1222 dose. This TCR came from an adult who received the AZD1222 COVID-19 vaccine. DNA for the CDR3: TGTGCCAGCAGTAAACCAGGGGGTGAAGCTAACTATGGCTACACCTTC. Translation: CASSKPGGEANYGYTF.